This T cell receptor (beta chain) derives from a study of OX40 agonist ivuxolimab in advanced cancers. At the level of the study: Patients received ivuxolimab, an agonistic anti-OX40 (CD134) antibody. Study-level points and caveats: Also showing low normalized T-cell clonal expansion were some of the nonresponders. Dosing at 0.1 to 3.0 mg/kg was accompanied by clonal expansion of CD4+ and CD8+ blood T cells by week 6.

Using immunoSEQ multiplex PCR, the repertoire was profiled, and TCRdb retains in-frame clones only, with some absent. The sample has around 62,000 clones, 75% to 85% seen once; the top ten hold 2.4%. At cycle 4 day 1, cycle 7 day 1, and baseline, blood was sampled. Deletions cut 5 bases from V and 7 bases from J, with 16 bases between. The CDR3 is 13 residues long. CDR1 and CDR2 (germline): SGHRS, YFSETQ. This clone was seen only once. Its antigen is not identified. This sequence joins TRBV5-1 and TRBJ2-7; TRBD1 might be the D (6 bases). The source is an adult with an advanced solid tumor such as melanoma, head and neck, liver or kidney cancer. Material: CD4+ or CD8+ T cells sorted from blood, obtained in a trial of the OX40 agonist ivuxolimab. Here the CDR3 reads CASRFQGLGEQYF. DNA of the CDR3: TGCGCCAGCAGATTTCAGGGGTTAGGGGAGCAGTACTTC.